Shown below are 22 T cell receptor beta chains from a single sample sequenced in a study of cytomegalovirus exposure and HLA in healthy donors. The PCR ran on 60 Vbeta and 13 Jbeta primers. The assay was immunoSEQ multiplex PCR, and TCRdb's table has in-frame clones only and misses some. The data show around 160,000 clones, 55% to 80% seen once. The sequencing sample was made of PBMCs. The receptors come from a young woman in good health and CMV-seropositive.

This sequence joins TRBV7-9 and TRBJ1-3, with 7 nucleotides matching TRBD1. Germline V gene sequence: CDR1 SEHNR, CDR2 FQNEAQ (reference sequence). V dropped 4 bases and J dropped 3; count of bases not matched to a gene: 9. This CDR3 has 16 residues. The CDR3 protein is CASSSSPGQLGNTIYF. In DNA, the CDR3 is TGTGCCAGCAGCTCAAGCCCGGGACAGCTTGGAAACACCATATATTTT.

The rearrangement joins TRBV7-9 to TRBJ2-5; D not resolved. The CDR3 extends over 14 amino acids. Trimming stripped 5 bases from V and 5 bases from J, with 15 bases between. Germline loops: CDR1 SEHNR, CDR2 FQNEAQ (reference sequence). The CDR3: CASSQTLPGETQYF. CDR3 sequence (DNA): TGTGCCAGCAGCCAGACCCTCCCCGGGGAGACCCAGTACTTC.

The gene calls are TRBV7-9 and TRBJ2-7; D is ambiguous. The CDR3 covers 14 residues. Per the germline V gene, CDR1 is SEHNR and CDR2 is FQNEAQ (reference sequence). Trimming stripped 2 bases from V and 3 bases from J, with 11 bases between. DNA for the CDR3: TGTGCCAGCAGCTTACCCCCAGCGATCTACGAGCAGTACTTC. Protein product: CASSLPPAIYEQYF.

This chain links TRBV14 with TRBJ2-3, with TRBD1 matching over 10 bases. Trimming at V came to 4 bases and at J to 0 bases, leaving 10 bases not matched to a gene. The CDR3 covers 18 residues. CDR1 and CDR2 from the germline V gene are SGHDN and FVKESK. This CDR3 reads CASSLTGTGEPSTDTQYF. CDR3 DNA: TGTGCCAGCAGCCTCACCGGGACAGGGGAGCCTAGCACAGATACGCAGTATTTT. Together with reference TRBV14 and TRBJ2-3, the CDR3 gives the full variable domain: EAGVTQFPSHSVIEKGQTVTLRCDPISGHDNLYWYRRVMGKEIKFLLHFVKESKQDESGMPNNRFLAERTGGTYSTLKVQPAELEDSGVYFCASSLTGTGEPSTDTQYFGPGTRLTVL.

The chain couples TRBV7-9 to TRBJ2-3; TRBD1 is a possible D gene (6 bases). The CDR3 consists of 14 residues. Germline V gene lookup returns CDR1 SEHNR and CDR2 FQNEAQ (reference sequence). With 5 bases removed from V and 4 bases from J, the gap between germline ends came to 13 bases. In DNA, the CDR3 is TGTGCCAGCAGCCCCGCGGCAGGGGCAGATACGCAGTATTTT. This translates into CASSPAAGADTQYF.

Ten or more counts support this clone. V gene TRBV6-6 combines with J gene TRBJ1-5, with D perhaps matching TRBD1 (6 bases). Germline lookup yields CDR1 MNHNY and CDR2 SVGAGI (reference sequence). Trimming stripped 6 bases from V and 7 bases from J, with 13 bases between. The CDR3 sequence is 13 residues long. In DNA, the CDR3 is TGTGCCAGCAGCCTAGGACAGTCACAGCCCCAGCATTTT. Amino acid sequence: CASSLGQSQPQHF.

The table lists this clone with a few counts. The chain recombines TRBV19 with TRBJ1-4; TRBD1 aligns across 7 bases. The CDR3 runs to 14 residues. Looked up from germline, CDR1 is LNHDA and CDR2 is SQIVND (reference sequence). With V trimmed by 8 bases and J by 8 bases, 11 bases remained unmatched. In DNA, the CDR3 is TGTGCCAGTTCCGACCGACAGGGTGTGGAAAAACTGTTTTTT. It translates to CASSDRQGVEKLFF.

The CDR3: CASSLFGQEYQETQYF. In DNA, the CDR3 is TGTGCCAGCAGTTTATTCGGACAGGAGTACCAAGAGACCCAGTACTTC. The V gene is TRBV28, the J gene TRBJ2-5, with 7 nucleotides matching TRBD1. Losses at the gene ends were 1 base for V and 0 bases for J; bases not matched to a gene: 5. The CDR3 is 16 amino acids. The V gene's germline CDR1 is MDHEN and CDR2 SYDVKM.

The sample holds a few counts of this clone. The rearrangement uses TRBV19 and TRBJ1-1; no firm D call. The V end lost 4 bases, the J end lost 3 bases, and 9 bases lay between the germline ends. Germline CDR1 is LNHDA and CDR2 is SQIVND (reference sequence). The CDR3 contains 13 residues. CDR3 coding DNA: TGTGCCAGTAGTACAACAGCTTACACTGAAGCTTTCTTT. It encodes CASSTTAYTEAFF.

Relative to its sample, this clone is medium-sized. The V and J genes are TRBV6-5 and TRBJ2-3; the D gene is possibly TRBD2 (6 bases). Germline V lookup: CDR1 MNHEY, CDR2 SVGAGI. The CDR3 consists of 14 residues. V was cut by 3 bases and J by 6 bases, with 13 bases left in between. The DNA of the CDR3 is TGTGCCAGCAGTTATGTGTGGGGGAGGGATACGCAGTATTTT. Amino acids: CASSYVWGRDTQYF.

The gene calls are TRBV27 and TRBJ2-7; a weak D match, TRBD2 (8 bases). V shed 6 bases and J shed 4 bases, with 19 bases lying between them. Germline V gene sequence: CDR1 MNHEY, CDR2 SMNVEV (reference sequence). The CDR3 contains 15 residues. As DNA, the CDR3 is TGTGCCAGCAGGTTAGCGGGGCAGGGGGTATACGAGCAGTACTTC. Protein: CASRLAGQGVYEQYF.

The chain combines TRBV9 with TRBJ1-2; 10 bases are shared with TRBD1. The length of the CDR3 is 15 residues. The junction had 10 bases not matched to a gene; V was cut back by 7 bases and J by 4 bases. The germline V gene encodes CDR1 SGDLS and CDR2 YYNGEE. The CDR3 sequence is CASGRDRGDLYGYTF. The CDR3 DNA reads TGTGCCAGCGGAAGGGACAGGGGAGATCTCTATGGCTACACCTTC.

The gene calls are TRBV5-4 and TRBJ2-7; TRBD1 is a possible D gene (6 bases). CDR1 SGHNT and CDR2 YYREEE come from the germline V gene (reference sequence). V was trimmed by 0 bases and J by 4 bases, leaving 8 bases between them. This CDR3 has 13 amino acids. This CDR3 reads CASSLDREYEQYF. The CDR3 nucleotides read TGTGCCAGCAGCTTGGACAGGGAGTACGAGCAGTACTTC.

The table lists this clone with a few counts. The J gene is TRBJ1-1, the V gene TRBV6-5, with 10 bases aligning to TRBD1. In germline, CDR1 is MNHEY, CDR2 SVGAGI. V was clipped by 6 bases and J by 6 bases; unmatched bases: 4. The CDR3 consists of 13 residues. The CDR3 DNA sequence: TGTGCCAGCAGCACCGGGACAGGGGCTGAAGCTTTCTTT. Protein product: CASSTGTGAEAFF.

The sample holds a few counts of this clone. The chain recombines TRBV5-1 with TRBJ1-2; tentatively, D is TRBD1 (5 bases). This CDR3 comprises 13 residues. From germline, CDR1 is SGHRS and CDR2 YFSETQ. The V gene lost 0 bases and the J gene lost 6 bases, with 9 bases spanning the gap. This CDR3 is CASSLEGGDGYTF. For the CDR3, the DNA is TGCGCCAGCAGCTTGGAGGGAGGGGATGGCTACACCTTC.

The chain employs TRBV5-1 and TRBJ2-5; weak D call: TRBD2 (7 bases). CDR1 is SGHRS, CDR2 YFSETQ, per germline. Trimming removed 3 bases from V and 4 bases from J, with 10 bases in between. This CDR3 spans 13 amino acids. DNA of the CDR3: TGCGCCAGCAGCTGGGGAGGGGGAGAGACCCAGTACTTC. Residues: CASSWGGGETQYF.

The chain carries TRBV9 and TRBJ1-5; D is undetermined. Per the germline V gene, CDR1 is SGDLS and CDR2 is YYNGEE. Trimming shortened V by 4 bases and J by 0 bases, and 8 bases separated the two germline ends. The CDR3 is made up of 14 amino acids. CDR3 in amino acids: CASSSGDSNQPQHF. CDR3 DNA sequence: TGTGCCAGCAGCTCCGGAGATAGCAATCAGCCCCAGCATTTT. Looking up the rest from reference TRBV9 and TRBJ1-5 gives the full variable domain: DSGVTQTPKHLITATGQRVTLRCSPRSGDLSVYWYQQSLDQGLQFLIQYYNGEERAKGNILERFSAQQFPDLHSELNLSSLELGDSALYFCASSSGDSNQPQHFGDGTRLSIL.

V usage is TRBV30 and J usage is TRBJ1-5; no reliable D call. From germline, CDR1 is GTSNPN and CDR2 SVGIG (reference sequence). This CDR3 spans 12 amino acids. Trimming cost V 2 bases and J 7 bases, with 9 bases left between them. CDR3 in amino acids: CAWSREGQPQHF. DNA of the CDR3: TGTGCCTGGAGTAGGGAGGGCCAGCCCCAGCATTTT.

This clone appeared a few times. In DNA, the CDR3 is TGTGCCAGTCGCCTAACCTCAGGCCGTAATTCACCCCTCCACTTT. Translated: CASRLTSGRNSPLHF. This chain connects TRBV2 to TRBJ1-6; D gene ambiguous. Germline CDR1 is SNHLY and CDR2 is FYNNEI. This CDR3 spans 15 amino acids. Trimming removed 9 bases from V and 6 bases from J, with 18 bases in between.

The rearrangement joins TRBV30 to TRBJ1-5; D is possibly TRBD1 (5 bases). Trimming shortened V by 0 bases and J by 3 bases, and 9 bases separated the two germline ends. Germline loops: CDR1 GTSNPN, CDR2 SVGIG (reference sequence). This CDR3 has 14 residues. The CDR3 DNA reads TGTGCCTGGAGTGTCGGACAATTCAATCAGCCCCAGCATTTT. This translates into CAWSVGQFNQPQHF.

V is TRBV28 and J is TRBJ1-2; TRBD1 aligns across 12 bases. The CDR3 contains 15 residues. The V and J ends lost 7 bases and 3 bases, in that order; junction bases with no gene match: 6. In germline, CDR1 is MDHEN, CDR2 SYDVKM. The CDR3 spells CASIPGQGAYYGYTF. CDR3 sequence (DNA): TGTGCCAGCATTCCGGGACAGGGGGCTTACTATGGCTACACCTTC.

The rearrangement joins TRBV9 to TRBJ2-1; 11 bases are shared with TRBD2. This CDR3 is 15 amino acids long. V gave up 4 bases and J gave up 10 bases; unmatched junction bases: 10. In germline, CDR1 is SGDLS, CDR2 YYNGEE. CDR3 in amino acids: CASSLRTSGWGEQFF. In DNA, the CDR3 is TGTGCCAGCAGCCTTCGGACTAGCGGGTGGGGCGAGCAGTTCTTC. The variable domain in full, with the rest retrieved from reference TRBV9 and TRBJ2-1, is DSGVTQTPKHLITATGQRVTLRCSPRSGDLSVYWYQQSLDQGLQFLIQYYNGEERAKGNILERFSAQQFPDLHSELNLSSLELGDSALYFCASSLRTSGWGEQFFGPGTRLTVL.